This T cell receptor (beta chain) was identified during a study of cytomegalovirus exposure and HLA in healthy donors. Donors had nominal health at sampling but likely had unrecorded immune exposures. The CDR3 is made up of 13 amino acids. Germline V gene sequence: CDR1 SGHTA, CDR2 FQGNSA. With 1 base removed from V and 2 bases from J, the gap between germline ends came to 6 bases. Primers: 60 Vbeta forward and 13 Jbeta reverse. The repertoire was sequenced with immunoSEQ multiplex PCR; TCRdb's copy has only in-frame clones and lacks some. The table shows roughly 150,000 clones, with about four fifths occurring only once.

The V gene is TRBV7-2, the J gene TRBJ2-7; D is uncertain. Sequenced material: PBMCs. This TCR was sampled from a male donor in good health and CMV-seronegative. The CDR3 reads CASSLGSAYEQYF. The CDR3, as DNA: TGTGCCAGCAGCTTAGGGTCAGCCTACGAGCAGTACTTC. The complete variable domain, with remaining parts taken from reference TRBV7-2 and TRBJ2-7, reads GAGVSQSPSNKVTEKGKDVELRCDPISGHTALYWYRQSLGQGLEFLIYFQGNSAPDKSGLPSDRFSAERTGGSVSTLTIQRTQQEDSAVYLCASSLGSAYEQYFGPGTRLTVT.